Given below is one T cell receptor (beta chain) in context. Trimming shortened V by 2 bases and J by 6 bases, and 10 bases separated the two germline ends. This CDR3 has 14 amino acids. The germline CDR1 and CDR2 sequences are PRHDT and FYEKMQ (reference sequence). Profiling relied on immunoSEQ multiplex PCR, and the TCRdb table lists in-frame clones only, not all of them. The table records about 13,000 clones, roughly 90% of them present only once. The entry originates in a study of T cell changes during pregnancy in multiple sclerosis. The sequences come from CD8+ T cells from peripheral blood mononuclear cells, collected in the first trimester of pregnancy. The V call is TRBV13, the J call TRBJ1-4; perhaps TRBD1 as D (6 bases). The clonotype originates from a female donor with multiple sclerosis, enrolled in a pregnancy study. CDR3 in DNA: TGTGCCAGCAGCTTACGGGGGGCTTATGAAAAACTGTTTTTT. Its protein is CASSLRGAYEKLFF.